Following are 21 T cell receptor beta chains from one sample sequenced in a study of T cells in Graves' hyperthyroidism and ophthalmopathy. Amplification of TCR beta CDR3 regions was performed using RNA transcripts as template. When the TCR CDR3 underwent first-round RT-PCR, the HTBI primer set was used. TCRdb called the multiplex PCR reads again in MiXCR, with one record for every CDR3 protein. Of around 340,000 distinct CDR3 sequences in the sample, about 15% were seen once. The sequenced sample was blood. These receptors came from a woman under 40 with Graves' hyperthyroidism.

This chain connects TRBV27 to TRBJ1-6; 8 bases agree with TRBD1. The CDR3 totals 16 residues. The V gene end was trimmed by 7 bases and the J gene end by 11 bases; junction bases not matched to a gene: 16. Germline values: CDR1 MNHEY, CDR2 SMNVEV (reference sequence). CDR3: CASIPSFRGRTAPLHF. The CDR3 bases are TGTGCCAGCATCCCATCCTTCAGGGGGCGCACAGCACCCCTCCACTTT.

In the case of this clonotype: A single base separates this from a much larger clone, so it may be a read error. This rearrangement joins TRBV28 to TRBJ1-2; D is unclear. This CDR3 has 13 residues. The ends were cut back, 5 bases at V and 8 bases at J, with 15 bases in the middle. CDR1 and CDR2 from the germline V gene are MDHEN and SYDVKM. Here the CDR3 reads CASSVGTSGGYTF. The CDR3, as DNA: TGTGCCAGCAGTGTGGGCACCTCCGGGGGCTACACCTTC.

This clonotype was observed many times. The CDR3 region is CASRKDTGELFF. The DNA for the CDR3 is TGTGCCAGCAGAAAAGACACCGGGGAGCTGTTTTTT. V is TRBV6-2 or TRBV6-3 and J is TRBJ2-2; D is unclear. This CDR3 is 12 amino acids long. Germline assignment: CDR1 MNHEY and CDR2 SVGEGT. V was clipped by 6 bases and J by 3 bases, with 5 bases between them.

The chain's CDR3 is CASSFFRGFRYNDYEQYF. The CDR3 nucleotides are TGTGCCAGCAGCTTTTTCCGGGGATTCCGATACAATGACTACGAGCAGTACTTC. V gene TRBV5-8 combines with J gene TRBJ2-7; D is possibly TRBD2 (5 bases). The germline V gene encodes CDR1 SGHTS and CDR2 YDEGEE. The CDR3 totals 18 residues. V lost 2 bases and J lost 3, with 24 bases in between.

The gene calls are TRBV7-8 and TRBJ1-5; D gene ambiguous. Germline assignment: CDR1 SGHVS and CDR2 FQNEAQ. V lost 1 base and J 7 bases, leaving 5 bases between the germline ends. CDR3 length equals 12 residues. The CDR3 DNA reads TGTGCCAGCAGCTTAGGAATACAGCCCCAGCATTTT. Translation gives CASSLGIQPQHF. Together with reference TRBV7-8 and TRBJ1-5, the CDR3 gives the full variable domain: GAGVSQSPRYKVAKRGQDVALRCDPISGHVSLFWYQQALGQGPEFLTYFQNEAQLDKSGLPSDRFFAERPEGSVSTLKIQRTQQEDSAVYLCASSLGIQPQHFGDGTRLSIL.

This clonotype appeared once. This may be a read error, as it is one base from a much larger clone. The V and J genes are TRBV3-1 and TRBJ2-4; D gene ambiguous. Looked up from germline, CDR1 is LGHDT and CDR2 is YNNKEL (reference sequence). The CDR3 has 15 residues. CDR3 amino acids: CASSQAGGAENIQYF. CDR3 nucleotide sequence: TGTGCCAGCAGCCAAGCCGGCGGAGCCGAAAACATTCAGTACTTC.

The chain couples TRBV19 to TRBJ2-4; D is ambiguous. The germline V gene encodes CDR1 LNHDA and CDR2 SQIVND (reference sequence). Trimming shortened V by 1 base and J by 1 base, and 11 bases separated the two germline ends. The length of the CDR3 is 16 residues. CDR3 DNA: TGTGCCAGTAGTATAGGGGAACCGGTGGCCAAAAACATTCAGTACTTC. Encoded protein: CASSIGEPVAKNIQYF.

J is TRBJ2-3 and V is TRBV12-3 or TRBV12-4; a weak D match, TRBD1 (6 bases). Trimming left V 5 bases short and J 0 bases short, with 9 bases between. The CDR3 has 14 residues. CDR3 nucleotide sequence: TGTGCCAGCAGTGGGGGCGTCAGCACAGATACGCAGTATTTT. It is translated as CASSGGVSTDTQYF.

This clonotype was recorded many times. This CDR3 is CASSDFQASVNEQFF. CDR3 DNA: TGCGCCAGCAGTGATTTTCAGGCTAGCGTTAATGAGCAGTTCTTC. J is TRBJ2-1 and V is TRBV10-1; possibly TRBD2 for D (6 bases). The germline V gene has CDR1 WNHNN and CDR2 SYGVQD (reference sequence). The CDR3 contains 15 residues. V was pared by 3 bases and J by 7 bases, with 16 bases between.

This chain uses TRBV6-2 or TRBV6-3 with TRBJ2-1, with 7 bases matching TRBD2. Trimming removed 5 bases from V and 4 bases from J; junction bases left unmatched: 2. The CDR3 loop spans 13 amino acids. The germline V gene encodes CDR1 MNHEY and CDR2 SVGEGT. CDR3 coding DNA: TGTGCCAGCAGTCTAGCGGCTTACAATGAGCAGTTCTTC. Residues: CASSLAAYNEQFF.

This clonotype appeared many times. CDR3 in amino acids: CASSQETGHSGNTIYF. In DNA form, the CDR3 reads TGTGCCAGCAGCCAAGAAACAGGGCACTCTGGAAACACCATATATTTT. The genes are TRBV3-1 and TRBJ1-3; a possible D gene is TRBD1 (6 bases). Germline loops: CDR1 LGHDT, CDR2 YNNKEL (reference sequence). The CDR3 totals 16 residues. Trimming stripped 0 bases from V and 0 bases from J, with 9 bases between.

This clonotype turned up a few times. The chain couples TRBV12-3 or TRBV12-4 to TRBJ1-2; 9 bases are a match to TRBD1. Trimming removed 7 bases from V and 6 bases from J; junction bases left unmatched: 9. This CDR3 is built from 14 residues. The CDR3 region has the DNA TGTGCCAGCACCCCCGTGACAGGGGGGGATGGCTACACCTTC. Amino acids: CASTPVTGGDGYTF.

This clonotype was counted at least ten times. The CDR3 is CASSLDLPSGRNTQYF. The CDR3, as DNA: TGTGCCAGCAGCTTAGACCTTCCTAGCGGGAGGAATACGCAGTATTTT. V usage is TRBV7-9 and J usage is TRBJ2-3; 11 nucleotides match TRBD2. Germline-derived CDR1 and CDR2 are SEHNR and FQNEAQ (reference sequence). V was clipped by 1 base and J by 7 bases; unmatched bases: 7. This CDR3 spans 16 amino acids.

This clonotype was seen a handful of times. This chain uses TRBV2 with TRBJ2-2; 10 nucleotides align to TRBD1. After removal of 7 bases from V and 6 bases from J, the junction contained 5 bases not matched to a gene. Germline V CDR1 and CDR2: SNHLY, FYNNEI. CDR3 size: 14 residues. The CDR3 DNA reads TGTGCCAGCATAATGGACAGGGGGTCCGGGGAGCTGTTTTTT. Translation: CASIMDRGSGELFF.

The table lists this clonotype with many counts. The chain uses TRBV20-1 and TRBJ2-3; TRBD2 aligns across 11 bases. Trimming removed 6 bases from V and 2 bases from J; junction bases left unmatched: 16. Germline lookup yields CDR1 DFQATT and CDR2 SNEGSKA (reference sequence). This CDR3 region has 18 residues. In DNA, the CDR3 is TGCAGTGCAGCCGGGACCTTAGTAGCGGGAGGGACCACAGATACGCAGTATTTT. This gives the protein CSAAGTLVAGGTTDTQYF.

This clonotype was recorded many times. V gene TRBV2 combines with J gene TRBJ2-1; the match to TRBD2 covers 7 bases. The V and J ends lost 6 bases and 5 bases, in that order; junction bases with no gene match: 10. In germline, CDR1 is SNHLY, CDR2 FYNNEI. This CDR3 spans 15 amino acids. DNA of the CDR3: TGTGCCAGCAGCGACTCTCTTCTAGCGGACAATGAGCAGTTCTTC. It translates to CASSDSLLADNEQFF.

This clonotype showed up many times. The V gene is TRBV27, the J gene TRBJ2-3; D uncertain. CDR1 and CDR2 from the germline V gene are MNHEY and SMNVEV (reference sequence). This CDR3 region has 15 residues. The V gene lost 3 bases and the J gene lost 3 bases, with 13 bases spanning the gap. The DNA of the CDR3 is TGTGCCAGCAGTTTTTGGAGCACAGATACAGATACGCAGTATTTT. Its translation is CASSFWSTDTDTQYF.

This clonotype has more than one count but fewer than ten. The V call is TRBV15, the J call TRBJ1-4; D is unclear. The CDR3 contains 13 residues. Germline loops: CDR1 LNHNV, CDR2 YYDKDF (reference sequence). Trimming stripped 3 bases from V and 5 bases from J, with 7 bases between. This CDR3 reads CATSSDGNEKLFF. DNA for the CDR3: TGTGCCACCAGCAGCGACGGAAATGAAAAACTGTTTTTT.

In its sample, this clonotype was seen many times. V and J are TRBV7-2 and TRBJ2-5; 9 bases map to TRBD1. This CDR3 comprises 15 residues. Germline CDR1 SGHTA, CDR2 FQGNSA. V was pared by 0 bases and J by 5 bases, with 4 bases of the junction left unmatched. Written as DNA, the CDR3 is TGTGCCAGCAGCTTAGCCACAGGGGGCTCGGAGACCCAGTACTTC. It encodes CASSLATGGSETQYF.

With regard to this clonotype: A much larger clone is a single base away; this may be a read error. The chain joins TRBV5-1 to TRBJ2-7; the D gene could be TRBD1 or TRBD2 (5 bases each). CDR3 length equals 13 residues. Germline V gene lookup returns CDR1 SGHRS and CDR2 YFSETQ. The chain's CDR3 is CASRRGYSYDQYF. The CDR3 DNA reads as TGCGCCAGCAGGAGGGGATACTCCTACGATCAGTACTTC.

This clonotype was observed at least ten times. This chain joins TRBV11-2 and TRBJ1-4; possible D gene TRBD1, 6 bases. Germline values: CDR1 SGHAT, CDR2 FQNNGV. Deletions cut 5 bases from V and 5 bases from J, with 18 bases between. The CDR3 loop spans 16 amino acids. The CDR3 DNA is TGTGCCAGCAGCCACGCCACAGGGATTGGGAATGAAAAACTGTTTTTT. This encodes CASSHATGIGNEKLFF.